The clone carrying this T cell receptor (beta chain) has only a few counts. The data derive from a study of patients and donors after allogeneic stem cell transplantation. The CDR3 runs to 14 residues. Trimming cost V 7 bases and J 0 bases, with 7 bases left between them. Germline V gene sequence: CDR1 LGHNA, CDR2 YSLEER. TCRdb analysed the RT-PCR reads with MiXCR anew, one entry per CDR3 protein. The sample has 190,000 or so distinct CDR3 sequences; roughly two fifths are singletons. This sequence originates from a human donor who was either an allogeneic HSCT recipient or a stem cell or donor lymphocyte infusion donor (not recorded which). It is not recorded whose cells these are; they may come from a transplant donor. The rearrangement links TRBV4-3 to TRBJ2-6; the D gene is possibly TRBD2 (5 bases). The sample was blood, either unsorted or a sorted T cell fraction (not recorded which). CDR3 sequence: CASNDYSGANVLTF. CDR3 in DNA: TGCGCCAGCAACGACTACTCTGGGGCCAACGTCCTGACTTTC.